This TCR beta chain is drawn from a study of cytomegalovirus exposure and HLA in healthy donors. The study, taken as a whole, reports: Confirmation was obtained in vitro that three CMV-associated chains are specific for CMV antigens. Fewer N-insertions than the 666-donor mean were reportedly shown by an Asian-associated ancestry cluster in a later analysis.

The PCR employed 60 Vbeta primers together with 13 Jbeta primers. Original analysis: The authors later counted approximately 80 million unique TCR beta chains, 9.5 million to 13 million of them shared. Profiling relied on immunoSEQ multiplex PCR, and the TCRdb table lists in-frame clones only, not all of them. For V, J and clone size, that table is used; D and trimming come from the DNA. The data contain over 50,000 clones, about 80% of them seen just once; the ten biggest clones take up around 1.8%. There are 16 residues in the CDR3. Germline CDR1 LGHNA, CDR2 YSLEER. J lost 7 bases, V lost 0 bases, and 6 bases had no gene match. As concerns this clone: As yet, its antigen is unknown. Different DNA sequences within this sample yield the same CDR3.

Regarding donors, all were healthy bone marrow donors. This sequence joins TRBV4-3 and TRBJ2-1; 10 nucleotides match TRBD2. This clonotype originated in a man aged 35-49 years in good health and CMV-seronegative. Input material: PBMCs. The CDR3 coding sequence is TGCGCCAGCAGCCAAGATGAACTAGCGGGGTGGAATGAGCAGTTCTTC. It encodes CASSQDELAGWNEQFF.